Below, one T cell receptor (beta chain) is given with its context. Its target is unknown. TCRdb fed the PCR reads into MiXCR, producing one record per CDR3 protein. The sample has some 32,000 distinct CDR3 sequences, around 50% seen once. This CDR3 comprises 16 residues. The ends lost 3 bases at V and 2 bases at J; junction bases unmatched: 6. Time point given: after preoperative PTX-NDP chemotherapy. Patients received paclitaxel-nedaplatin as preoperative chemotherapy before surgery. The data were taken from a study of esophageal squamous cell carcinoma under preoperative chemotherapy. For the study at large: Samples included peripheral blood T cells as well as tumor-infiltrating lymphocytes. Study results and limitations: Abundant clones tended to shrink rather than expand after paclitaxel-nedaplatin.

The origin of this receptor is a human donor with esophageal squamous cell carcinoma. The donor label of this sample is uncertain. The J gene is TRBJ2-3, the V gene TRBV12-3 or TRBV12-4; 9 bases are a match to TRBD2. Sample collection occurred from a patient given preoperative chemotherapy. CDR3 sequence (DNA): TGTGCCAGCAGTTTGAGCGGGAGGAGTCTCACAGATACGCAGTATTTT. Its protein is CASSLSGRSLTDTQYF.